The rows below give T cell receptor beta chains drawn from one sample of a study of blood T cell repertoires in COVID-19. Profiled with immunoSEQ multiplex PCR; TCRdb holds only in-frame clones, not every one. The sample lists some 93,000 clones, 70% to 90% occurring once. What was sequenced was peripheral blood. The source is a woman aged 80 or over with acute or convalescent COVID-19. The CDR3 runs from the conserved cysteine through the conserved F or W.

V gene	CDR3 length	J gene	CDR3 protein
TRBV5-6	15	TRBJ2-5	CASSRGQGSGETQYF
TRBV6-5	12	TRBJ1-1	CASSSPRTEAFF
TRBV4-2	12	TRBJ1-1	CASSPLQAKLFF
TRBV6-5	15	TRBJ2-2	CASRADRINTGELFF
TRBV19	14	TRBJ1-1	CASSIEGRNTEAFF
TRBV5-1	16	TRBJ2-1	CASSLYPGLGNNEQFF
TRBV24-1	15	TRBJ2-3	CATSDSTGLTDTQYF
TRBV11-2	16	TRBJ2-7	CASSLASSGGAYEQYF
TRBV11-2	15	TRBJ1-1	CASSPRTGFDTEAFF
TRBV11-2	15	TRBJ2-7	CASSSLSGADYEQYF
TRBV2	16	TRBJ1-4	CASSVQGKATNEKLFF
TRBV18	13	TRBJ2-5	CASSNSQQETQYF
TRBV19	15	TRBJ2-6	CASKRQAFGANVLTF
TRBV5-4	15	TRBJ2-1	CASSFSGGAYNEQFF
TRBV24-1	16	TRBJ2-3	CATSDRGTDNGDTQYF
TRBV6-5	15	TRBJ2-7	CASTPRGGGPYEQYF
TRBV18	16	TRBJ2-1	CASSPFQGAGVNEQFF
TRBV5-1	17	TRBJ2-3	CASSLRASGGSTDTQYF
TRBV5-1	12	TRBJ2-7	CASSLDRFEQYF
TRBV11-2	15	TRBJ2-3	CASSLVRRVTDTQYF
TRBV2	13	TRBJ1-2	CASSHDGGYGYTF
TRBV3-1/TRBV3-2	13	TRBJ2-7	CASSQGGTYEQYF
TRBV6-5	12	TRBJ2-5	CASSYIRETQYF
TRBV9	13	TRBJ1-1	CASSFGGYTEAFF
TRBV7-6	12	TRBJ2-1	CASSLDRKAQFF
TRBV12-3/TRBV12-4	12	TRBJ1-2	CASSPRGYGYTF
TRBV3-1/TRBV3-2	14	TRBJ1-1	CASSFGTGETEAFF
TRBV7-3	16	TRBJ2-5	CASSLRPSGGSETQYF
TRBV9	16	TRBJ2-1	CASSVAGLPPGNEQFF
TRBV18	15	TRBJ2-7	CASSPGTGSPGEQYF
TRBV27	15	TRBJ2-2	CASSLAGAGTGELFF
TRBV2	14	TRBJ1-2	CASSPGQGRYGYTF
TRBV11-2	15	TRBJ1-3	CASSHAVISGNTIYF
TRBV7-9	15	TRBJ2-5	CASSSRGTGRRAQYF
TRBV10-3	14	TRBJ2-7	CASGAVGRSYEQYF
TRBV28	18	TRBJ1-6	CASSPLVDRVSYNSPLHF
TRBV5-1	15	TRBJ2-1	CASSSTGTSPNEQFF
TRBV27	14	TRBJ2-7	CASTPGQGMREQYF
TRBV18	15	TRBJ1-6	CASSPVGQGDSPLHF
TRBV19	14	TRBJ1-2	CASREPSNGYGYTF
TRBV3-1/TRBV3-2	13	TRBJ1-2	CASSQGQGYGYTF
TRBV11-2	10	TRBJ2-1	CASAGDEQFF
TRBV2	13	TRBJ1-1	CASSDDTNTEAFF
TRBV28	12	TRBJ2-7	CASSFPGSEQYF
TRBV30	13	TRBJ1-2	CAWSNTGVYGYTF
TRBV7-3	15	TRBJ2-1	CASSLAGQAYNEQFF
TRBV7-8	15	TRBJ2-3	CASSPLGAFTDTQYF
TRBV27	14	TRBJ1-4	CASSSWDSNEKLFF
TRBV6-1	16	TRBJ1-2	CASSDPRQAGVYGYTF
TRBV6-5	15	TRBJ1-2	CASTLSGGSGYGYTF
TRBV4-2	16	TRBJ2-1	CASSRTLAGSYNEQFF
TRBV7-3	16	TRBJ2-3	CASSLTVGTGTDTQYF
TRBV3-1/TRBV3-2	18	TRBJ1-4	CASSQGSKGRARVEKLFF
TRBV5-4	13	TRBJ1-2	CASSSGNRYGYTF
TRBV9	14	TRBJ1-2	CASSVAGGAYGYTF
TRBV19	14	TRBJ1-5	CASSIPYRGQPQHF
TRBV9	14	TRBJ1-4	CASSIGRGNEKLFF
TRBV29-1	13	TRBJ1-2	CSVDGQPQYGYTF